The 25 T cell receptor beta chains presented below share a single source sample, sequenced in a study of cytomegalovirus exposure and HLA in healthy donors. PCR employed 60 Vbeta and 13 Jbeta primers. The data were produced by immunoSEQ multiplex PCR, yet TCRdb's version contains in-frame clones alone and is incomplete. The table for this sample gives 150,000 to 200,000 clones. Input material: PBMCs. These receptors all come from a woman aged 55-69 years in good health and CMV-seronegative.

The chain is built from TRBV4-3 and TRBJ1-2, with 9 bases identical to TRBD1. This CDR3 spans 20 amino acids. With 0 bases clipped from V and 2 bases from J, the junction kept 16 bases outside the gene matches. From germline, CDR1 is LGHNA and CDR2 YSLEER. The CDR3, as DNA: TGCGCCAGCAGCCAAGATTTCCCCACTAAACCTGGACAGGGGAACTATGGCTACACCTTC. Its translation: CASSQDFPTKPGQGNYGYTF.

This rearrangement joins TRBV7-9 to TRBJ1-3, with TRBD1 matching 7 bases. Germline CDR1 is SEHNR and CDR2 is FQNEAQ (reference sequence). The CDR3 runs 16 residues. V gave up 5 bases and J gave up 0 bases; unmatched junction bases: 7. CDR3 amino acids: CASSVRDRISGNTIYF. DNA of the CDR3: TGTGCCAGCAGCGTCCGGGACAGAATCTCTGGAAACACCATATATTTT.

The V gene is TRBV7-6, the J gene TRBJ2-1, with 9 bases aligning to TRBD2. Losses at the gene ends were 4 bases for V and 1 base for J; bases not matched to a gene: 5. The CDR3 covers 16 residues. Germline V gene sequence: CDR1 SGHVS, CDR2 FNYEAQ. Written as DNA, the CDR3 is TGTGCCAGCAGCTCTAGCGGGATTGTTTCCTACAATGAGCAGTTCTTC. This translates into CASSSSGIVSYNEQFF.

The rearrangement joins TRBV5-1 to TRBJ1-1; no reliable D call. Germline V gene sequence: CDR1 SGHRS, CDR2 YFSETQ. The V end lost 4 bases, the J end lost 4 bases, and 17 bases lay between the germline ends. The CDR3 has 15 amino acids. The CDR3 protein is CASSRTRPSGTEAFF. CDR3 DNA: TGCGCCAGCAGCAGAACCCGACCCTCGGGCACTGAAGCTTTCTTT. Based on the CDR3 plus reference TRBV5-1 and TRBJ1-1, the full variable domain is KAGVTQTPRYLIKTRGQQVTLSCSPISGHRSVSWYQQTPGQGLQFLFEYFSETQRNKGNFPGRFSGRQFSNSRSEMNVSTLELGDSALYLCASSRTRPSGTEAFFGQGTRLTVV.

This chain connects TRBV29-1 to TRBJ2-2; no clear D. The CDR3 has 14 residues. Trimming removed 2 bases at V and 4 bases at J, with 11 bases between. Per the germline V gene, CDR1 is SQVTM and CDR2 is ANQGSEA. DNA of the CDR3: TGCAGCGTTGAACCCGGGTTTGGCACCGGGGAGCTGTTTTTT. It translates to CSVEPGFGTGELFF.

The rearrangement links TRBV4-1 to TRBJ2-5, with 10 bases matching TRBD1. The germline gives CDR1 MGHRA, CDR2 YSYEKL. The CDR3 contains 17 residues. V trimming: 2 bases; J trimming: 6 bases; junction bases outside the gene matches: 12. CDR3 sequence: CASSQLLAGTGEKTQYF. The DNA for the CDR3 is TGCGCCAGCAGCCAACTCTTGGCCGGGACAGGGGAAAAGACCCAGTACTTC.

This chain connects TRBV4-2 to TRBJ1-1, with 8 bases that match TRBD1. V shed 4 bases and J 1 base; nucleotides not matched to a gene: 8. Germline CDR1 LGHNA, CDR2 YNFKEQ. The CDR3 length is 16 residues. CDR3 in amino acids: CASSLAPTGANTEAFF. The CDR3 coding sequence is TGTGCCAGCAGCCTCGCTCCGACAGGGGCGAACACTGAAGCTTTCTTT.

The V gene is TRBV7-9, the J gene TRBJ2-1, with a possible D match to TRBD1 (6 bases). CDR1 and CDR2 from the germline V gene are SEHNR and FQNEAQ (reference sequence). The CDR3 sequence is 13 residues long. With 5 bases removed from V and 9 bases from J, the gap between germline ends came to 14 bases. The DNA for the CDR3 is TGTGCCAGCAGCCGCATAGGGGGTGGTGAGCAGTTCTTC. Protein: CASSRIGGGEQFF.

The CDR3 is CASSVGGGQYDTQYF. Here the CDR3 DNA reads TGTGCCAGCAGCGTAGGGGGGGGCCAGTACGATACGCAGTATTTT. The chain couples TRBV9 to TRBJ2-3; maybe TRBD2 (7 bases). Germline CDR1 is SGDLS and CDR2 is YYNGEE. V lost 0 bases and J lost 6, with 14 bases in between. The CDR3 is made up of 15 amino acids.

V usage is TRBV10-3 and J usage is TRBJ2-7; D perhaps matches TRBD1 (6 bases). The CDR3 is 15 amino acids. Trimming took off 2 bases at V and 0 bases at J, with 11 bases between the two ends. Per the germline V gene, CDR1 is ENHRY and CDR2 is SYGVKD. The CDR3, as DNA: TGTGCCATCAGTGAGGGGCAGGGGTCCTCCTACGAGCAGTACTTC. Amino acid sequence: CAISEGQGSSYEQYF.

CDR3 amino acids: CATSTWGGSPLHF. In nucleotides, the CDR3 is TGTGCCACCAGCACCTGGGGCGGTTCACCCCTCCACTTT. V usage is TRBV15 and J usage is TRBJ1-6, with TRBD1 as a possible D gene (5 bases). CDR1 LNHNV and CDR2 YYDKDF come from the germline V gene (reference sequence). Between the trimmed V and J ends, which lost 4 bases and 9 bases, there was a span of 10 bases. There are 13 residues in the CDR3. The full variable domain, rest sourced from reference TRBV15 and TRBJ1-6, is DAMVIQNPRYQVTQFGKPVTLSCSQTLNHNVMYWYQQKSSQAPKLLFHYYDKDFNNEADTPDNFQSRRPNTSFCFLDIRSPGLGDTAMYLCATSTWGGSPLHFGNGTRLTVT.

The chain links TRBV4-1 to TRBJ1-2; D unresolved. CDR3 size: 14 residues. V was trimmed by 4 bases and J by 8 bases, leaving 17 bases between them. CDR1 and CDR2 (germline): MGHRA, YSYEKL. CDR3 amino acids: CASSLLEGVLGYTF. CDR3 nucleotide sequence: TGCGCCAGCAGCCTCCTAGAGGGCGTGCTAGGCTACACCTTC.

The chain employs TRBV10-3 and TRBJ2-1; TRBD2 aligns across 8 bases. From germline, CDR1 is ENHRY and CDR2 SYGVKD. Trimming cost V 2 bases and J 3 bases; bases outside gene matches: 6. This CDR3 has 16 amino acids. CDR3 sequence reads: CAISEVGAGDYNEQFF. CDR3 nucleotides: TGTGCCATCAGTGAGGTTGGAGCGGGAGACTACAATGAGCAGTTCTTC.

Written as DNA, the CDR3 is TGTGCCAGTAGTCGACAGAGATCTAACTATGGCTACACCTTC. Translating gives CASSRQRSNYGYTF. The genes are TRBV19 and TRBJ1-2; a weak D match, TRBD1 (5 bases). Trimming left V 5 bases short and J 0 bases short, with 10 bases between. This CDR3 region has 14 residues. From germline, CDR1 is LNHDA and CDR2 SQIVND (reference sequence). The full variable domain, its missing parts supplied by reference TRBV19 and TRBJ1-2, is DGGITQSPKYLFRKEGQNVTLSCEQNLNHDAMYWYRQDPGQGLRLIYYSQIVNDFQKGDIAEGYSVSREKKESFPLTVTSAQKNPTAFYLCASSRQRSNYGYTFGSGTRLTVV.

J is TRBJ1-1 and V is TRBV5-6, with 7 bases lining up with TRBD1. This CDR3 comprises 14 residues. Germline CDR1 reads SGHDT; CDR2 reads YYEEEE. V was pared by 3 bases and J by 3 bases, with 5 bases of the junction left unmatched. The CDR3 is CASSSGQTYTEAFF. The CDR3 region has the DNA TGTGCCAGCAGCTCGGGACAGACGTACACTGAAGCTTTCTTT.

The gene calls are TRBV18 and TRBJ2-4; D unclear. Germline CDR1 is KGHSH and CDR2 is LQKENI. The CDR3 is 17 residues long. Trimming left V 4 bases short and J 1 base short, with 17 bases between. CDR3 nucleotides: TGTGCCAGCTCACTTCGAGAAACCACCTCGGCCAAAAACATTCAGTACTTC. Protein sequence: CASSLRETTSAKNIQYF.

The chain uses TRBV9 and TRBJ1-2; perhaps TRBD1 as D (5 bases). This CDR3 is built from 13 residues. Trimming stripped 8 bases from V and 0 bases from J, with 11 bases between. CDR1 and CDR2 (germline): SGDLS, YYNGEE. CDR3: CASSRAANYGYTF. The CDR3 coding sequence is TGTGCCAGTTCCAGGGCTGCTAACTATGGCTACACCTTC. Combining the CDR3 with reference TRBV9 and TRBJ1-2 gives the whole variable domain DSGVTQTPKHLITATGQRVTLRCSPRSGDLSVYWYQQSLDQGLQFLIQYYNGEERAKGNILERFSAQQFPDLHSELNLSSLELGDSALYFCASSRAANYGYTFGSGTRLTVV.

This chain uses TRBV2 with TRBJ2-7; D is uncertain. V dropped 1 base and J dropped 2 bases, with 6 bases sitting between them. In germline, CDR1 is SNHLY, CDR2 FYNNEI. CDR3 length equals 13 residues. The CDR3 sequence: CASSEEQTYEQYF. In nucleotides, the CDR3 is TGTGCCAGCAGTGAAGAACAGACCTACGAGCAGTACTTC.

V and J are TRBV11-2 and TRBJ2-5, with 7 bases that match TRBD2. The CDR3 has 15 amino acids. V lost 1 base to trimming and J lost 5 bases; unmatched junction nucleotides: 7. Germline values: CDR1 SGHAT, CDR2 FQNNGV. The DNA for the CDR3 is TGTGCCAGCAGCTTAGTTTGGACTAGAGGGGAGACCCAGTACTTC. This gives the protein CASSLVWTRGETQYF.

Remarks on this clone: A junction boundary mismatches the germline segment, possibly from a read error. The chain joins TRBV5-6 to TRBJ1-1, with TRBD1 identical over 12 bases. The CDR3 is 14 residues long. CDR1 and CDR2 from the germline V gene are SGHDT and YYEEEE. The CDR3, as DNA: TGTGCCAGCAGTTTGGAGGGACAGGGGGCTGGAGCTTTCTTT. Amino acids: CASSLEGQGAGAFF.

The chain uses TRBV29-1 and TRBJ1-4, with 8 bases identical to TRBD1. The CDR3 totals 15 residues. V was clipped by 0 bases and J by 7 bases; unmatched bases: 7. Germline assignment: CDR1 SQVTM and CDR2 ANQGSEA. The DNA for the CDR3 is TGCAGCGTTGAAGATCCGAGACAGGGGACTGAAAAACTGTTTTTT. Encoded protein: CSVEDPRQGTEKLFF.

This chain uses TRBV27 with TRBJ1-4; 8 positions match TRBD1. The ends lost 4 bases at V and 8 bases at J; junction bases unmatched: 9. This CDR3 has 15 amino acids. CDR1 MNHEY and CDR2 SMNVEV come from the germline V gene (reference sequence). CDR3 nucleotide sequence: TGTGCCAGCAGTTCCCAGCAGGGGGCAAAAGAAAAACTGTTTTTT. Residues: CASSSQQGAKEKLFF.

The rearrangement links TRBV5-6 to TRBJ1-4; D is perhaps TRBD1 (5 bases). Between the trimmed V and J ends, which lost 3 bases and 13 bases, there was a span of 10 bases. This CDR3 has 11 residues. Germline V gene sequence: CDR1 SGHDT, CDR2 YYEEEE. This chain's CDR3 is CASSSAGILFF. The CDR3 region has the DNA TGTGCCAGCAGCTCGGCAGGGATACTGTTTTTT.

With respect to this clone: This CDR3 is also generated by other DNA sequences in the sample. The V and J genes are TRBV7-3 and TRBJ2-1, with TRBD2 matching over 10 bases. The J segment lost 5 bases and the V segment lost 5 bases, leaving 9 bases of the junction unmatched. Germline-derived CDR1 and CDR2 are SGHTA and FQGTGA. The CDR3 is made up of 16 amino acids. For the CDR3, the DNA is TGTGCCAGCAGCCTCTCCCCACTAGCGGGACACAATGAGCAGTTCTTC. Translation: CASSLSPLAGHNEQFF.

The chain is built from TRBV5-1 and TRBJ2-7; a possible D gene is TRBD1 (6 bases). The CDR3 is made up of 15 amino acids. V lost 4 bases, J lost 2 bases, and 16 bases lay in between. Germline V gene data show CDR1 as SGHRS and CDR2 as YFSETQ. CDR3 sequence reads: CASSVLQGPTYEQYF. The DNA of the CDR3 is TGCGCCAGCAGCGTACTACAGGGACCCACCTACGAGCAGTACTTC.